The 25 T cell receptor delta chains given below trace back to one sample, sequenced in a study of gamma-delta chains in newborns, infants, children. TCRdb re-processed the reads via CATT. The sample contains approximately 3,000 delta-chain clones, under 0.35% of which appear only once. The source material was blood. All receptors come from a child who was a newborn, infant or young child, either healthy, febrile or measles-vaccinated (not recorded which).

This clone was seen more than once but under ten times. Translating this DNA gives a protein that differs at residue 12 from the TCRdb one, which belongs to a much larger clone; a read error is likely, and the protein shown is this translation. Other DNA sequences from this sample encode an identical CDR3 as well. This chain uses TRDV2 with TRDJ2; the match to TRDD3 covers 10 bases. Germline-derived CDR1 and CDR2 are GEAIGNYY and EKD. The CDR3 consists of 15 residues. CDR3 DNA sequence: TGTGCCTGTGACATACTGGGGGATTTGACAGCACATCTCTTCTTT. Translated: CACDILGDLTAHLFF.

This clone is labeled large. Other DNA sequences from this sample encode an identical CDR3 as well. The chain uses TRDV2 and TRDJ3; possible D gene TRDD3, 5 bases. This CDR3 spans 16 amino acids. In germline, CDR1 is GEAIGNYY, CDR2 EKD. Trimming removed 3 bases from V and 3 bases from J, with 11 bases in between. CDR3: CACDPIHGWDTRQMFF. CDR3 nucleotides: TGTGCCTGTGACCCGATACACGGCTGGGACACCCGACAGATGTTTTTC.

As for this clone: TCRdb has a much larger clone's protein, which differs at residue 7 from the translation of this DNA, likely because of a read error; what is shown is the protein translated from the DNA. V usage is TRDV2 and J usage is TRDJ2; D perhaps matches TRDD3 (5 bases). Trimming removed 0 bases from V and 0 bases from J, with 10 bases in between. This CDR3 contains 16 residues. Germline lookup yields CDR1 GEAIGNYY and CDR2 EKD. The CDR3 region has the DNA TGTGCCTGTGACACCGGGGTATACGCTTTGACAGCACAACTCTTCTTT. Translating gives CACDTGVYALTAQLFF.

Worth noting for this clone: The translation of this DNA and the TCRdb protein of a much larger clone differ at residue 7, probably owing to a read error; the protein shown here is translated from the DNA. V usage is TRDV2 and J usage is TRDJ2; D not certain. The CDR3 extends over 14 amino acids. The germline CDR1 and CDR2 sequences are GEAIGNYY and EKD. Between the trimmed V and J ends, which lost 3 bases and 7 bases, there was a span of 14 bases. The CDR3 DNA reads TGTGCCTGTGACCCCTGGTGGGTAGAAGCACAACTCTTCTTT. Translation: CACDPWWVEAQLFF.

This clone was counted between two and nine times. The amino acid sequence in TCRdb belongs to a much larger clone and departs from this DNA's translation at residue 10, likely a sequencing read error; the sequence shown is translated from the DNA. The CDR3 protein is CACDKVLGDPWDTRQMFF. In DNA form, the CDR3 reads TGTGCCTGTGACAAAGTACTGGGGGATCCCTGGGACACCCGACAGATGTTTTTC. The rearrangement joins TRDV2 to TRDJ3, with TRDD3 identical over 10 bases. In germline, CDR1 is GEAIGNYY, CDR2 EKD. This CDR3 region has 18 residues. The junction had 5 bases not matched to a gene; V was cut back by 2 bases and J by 2 bases.

Remarks on this clone: With a far larger clone one base away, a read error is the likely cause. This specimen includes other DNA sequences encoding the same CDR3. CDR3 DNA sequence: TGTGCCTGTGACACCGGGGGATACGCCTTGACAGCACAACTCTTCTTT. The encoded protein is CACDTGGYALTAQLFF. The chain links TRDV2 to TRDJ2, with 10 positions matching TRDD3. Losses at the gene ends were 0 bases for V and 2 bases for J; bases not matched to a gene: 2. This CDR3 spans 16 amino acids. Germline CDR1 GEAIGNYY, CDR2 EKD.

This clone has only a few counts. TCRdb lists the protein of a much larger clone for this DNA, which differs at residue 9, so this is likely a read error; the protein given here is translated from the DNA itself. This chain connects TRDV2 to TRDJ3; 8 positions agree with TRDD3. V lost 3 bases and J lost 0; bases outside the gene matches: 6. Germline V gene lookup returns CDR1 GEAIGNYY and CDR2 EKD. CDR3 length equals 18 residues. The CDR3 DNA reads TGTGCCTGTGACCCTACTGGGGGCGCCTCCTGGGACACCCGACAGATGTTTTTC. Translated: CACDPTGGASWDTRQMFF.

On this clone itself: A much larger clone lies one base from this, so it may be a read error. The sample carries other DNA sequences with the same CDR3. The rearrangement joins TRDV2 to TRDJ3; a weak D match, TRDD3 (6 bases). CDR1 is GEAIGNYY, CDR2 EKD, per germline. V shed 3 bases and J shed 2 bases, with 13 bases lying between them. The CDR3 loop spans 17 amino acids. The CDR3, as DNA: TGTGCCTGTGACCTTACCGGGGGAACCTGGGACACCCGACAGATGTTTTTC. It yields the protein CACDLTGGTWDTRQMFF.

This clone was detected only a few times. This may be a read error, as it is one base from a much larger clone. The same CDR3 is also encoded by other DNA sequences in this sample. The gene calls are TRDV1 and TRDJ2, with D possibly TRDD3 on 6 matching bases. Between the trimmed V and J ends, which lost 1 base and 2 bases, there was a span of 14 bases. CDR3 size: 17 residues. Germline CDR1 TSWWSYY, CDR2 QGS. The CDR3 sequence: CALGEPSGGPLTAQLFF. CDR3 bases: TGTGCTCTTGGGGAACCCTCCGGGGGACCCTTGACAGCACAACTCTTCTTT.

This clone ranks as large. The sample holds other DNA sequences that translate to the same CDR3. This chain connects TRDV2 to TRDJ3, with 11 bases fitting TRDD3. Per germline, CDR1 GEAIGNYY and CDR2 EKD. After removal of 2 bases from V and 5 bases from J, the junction contained 10 bases not matched to a gene. The CDR3 extends over 19 amino acids. DNA for the CDR3: TGTGCCTGTGACATGGTACTGGGGGATATTTCCCGGGACACCCGACAGATGTTTTTC. It is translated as CACDMVLGDISRDTRQMFF.

Notes on this clone: A far larger clone is just one base off, so this is likely a read error. Other DNA variants within this sample encode the same CDR3. The chain uses TRDV2 and TRDJ3; possibly TRDD3 for D (6 bases). From germline, CDR1 is GEAIGNYY and CDR2 EKD. This CDR3 has 19 residues. Trimming cost V 2 bases and J 0 bases, with 16 bases left between them. The CDR3 DNA is TGTGCCTGTGACAAAGTACTAGGGGGGAGCTCCTGGGACACCCGACAGATGTTTTTC. Its translation is CACDKVLGGSSWDTRQMFF.

This clone was counted a few times. With only one base between it and a far larger clone, this is likely a read error. The sample contains more than one DNA sequence encoding this CDR3. The J gene is TRDJ3, the V gene TRDV2; D is possibly TRDD3 (5 bases). CDR3 length: 19 residues. Germline-derived CDR1 and CDR2 are GEAIGNYY and EKD. Trimming removed 0 bases from V and 0 bases from J, with 14 bases in between. CDR3 sequence reads: CACDTAGGPSSWDTRQMFF. In DNA, the CDR3 is TGTGCCTGTGACACCGCGGGGGGGCCAAGCTCCTGGGACACCCGACAGATGTTTTTC.

Comments on this clone: TCRdb's protein, taken from a much larger clone, differs from this DNA's translation at residue 3, likely owing to a read error; the protein displayed comes from the DNA. The chain combines TRDV2 with TRDJ2; the match to TRDD3 covers 10 bases. Germline CDR1 is GEAIGNYY and CDR2 is EKD. This CDR3 has 19 amino acids. CDR3 region: CASDPTGGYAPALTAQLFF. Written as DNA, the CDR3 is TGTGCCAGTGACCCTACCGGGGGATACGCCCCAGCTTTGACAGCACAACTCTTCTTT.

The table lists this clone with a few counts. This DNA translates differently at residue 12 from the TCRdb protein, which is that of a much larger clone; a read error is likely, and the protein shown is the DNA's own translation. The chain carries TRDV2 and TRDJ2, with 10 bases identical to TRDD3. This CDR3 is 15 amino acids long. Per the germline V gene, CDR1 is GEAIGNYY and CDR2 is EKD. CDR3 region: CACDILGDLTAPLFF. CDR3 DNA sequence: TGTGCCTGTGACATACTGGGGGATTTGACAGCACCACTCTTCTTT.

This clone showed up just a few times. A far larger clone lies a single base away; this is likely a read error. The same CDR3 can be traced to other DNA sequences in this sample. This chain connects TRDV2 to TRDJ3, with 10 bases identical to TRDD3. CDR3 length: 20 amino acids. The ends lost 3 bases at V and 0 bases at J; junction bases unmatched: 10. Germline V CDR1 and CDR2: GEAIGNYY, EKD. This chain's CDR3 is CACDARWGIPGSWDTRQMFF. In nucleotides, the CDR3 is TGTGCCTGTGACGCACGATGGGGGATACCGGGCTCCTGGGACACCCGACAGATGTTTTTC.

This clone was recorded at least ten times. This probably arose from a read error, given a far larger clone one base away. The chain links TRDV2 to TRDJ2; 7 nucleotides align to TRDD3. Germline assignment: CDR1 GEAIGNYY and CDR2 EKD. Trimming took 0 bases from V and 5 from J; bases not matched to a gene: 5. This CDR3 contains 15 residues. CDR3 nucleotide sequence: TGTGCCTGTGACACCCTACTGGGGAATACAGCACAACTCTTCTTT. This encodes CACDTLLGNTAQLFF.

As for this clone: TCRdb records a much larger clone's protein for this DNA, with a difference at residue 7 that likely arises from a read error; the protein given is the translation of the DNA. This same CDR3 is encoded by further DNA sequences in the sample. The chain has TRDV2 and TRDJ2; 9 bases agree with TRDD3. The CDR3 loop spans 18 amino acids. Germline V CDR1 and CDR2: GEAIGNYY, EKD. V lost 3 bases and J lost 4; bases outside the gene matches: 14. As DNA, the CDR3 is TGTGCCTGTGACCCTCTACCGGGGGATACCTTTTCGACAGCACAACTCTTCTTT. Its protein is CACDPLPGDTFSTAQLFF.

This clone is large (0.1 to 1%) within its sample. This sample also contains other DNA sequences that code for the same CDR3. The V and J genes are TRDV2 and TRDJ3; TRDD3 matches at 11 bases. Germline lookup yields CDR1 GEAIGNYY and CDR2 EKD. There are 18 residues in the CDR3. V lost 2 bases and J lost 2; bases outside the gene matches: 4. The CDR3, as DNA: TGTGCCTGTGACAAAGTACTGGGGGATACCTGGGACACCCGACAGATGTTTTTC. Its protein product is CACDKVLGDTWDTRQMFF.

This clone turned up a few times. TCRdb has a much larger clone's protein, which differs at residue 10 from the translation of this DNA, likely because of a read error; what is shown is the protein translated from the DNA. The chain couples TRDV2 to TRDJ3; tentatively, D is TRDD3 (6 bases). This CDR3 is 14 amino acids long. Trimming removed 0 bases at V and 15 bases at J, with 14 bases between. Germline V gives CDR1 GEAIGNYY, CDR2 EKD. For the CDR3, the DNA is TGTGCCTGTGACACCTGGGGGCCGGCCCTACAGATGTTTTTC. Translating it yields CACDTWGPALQMFF.

On this clone: TCRdb assigns this DNA the protein of a much larger clone, which departs from its translation at residue 5; this likely reflects a read error, and the protein shown comes from translating the DNA. The chain has TRDV2 and TRDJ2; TRDD3 agrees at 10 bases. There are 15 residues in the CDR3. CDR1 is GEAIGNYY and CDR2 is EKD in the germline V gene. V lost 2 bases, J lost 2 bases, and 1 base stayed unmatched. DNA of the CDR3: TGTGCCTGTGACATTGGGGGATACTTGACAGCACAACTCTTCTTT. Amino acid sequence: CACDIGGYLTAQLFF.

This clone was counted a few times. The likely explanation is a read error, given a far larger clone one base away. Other DNA variants within this sample encode the same CDR3. The rearrangement joins TRDV2 to TRDJ3; 12 positions match TRDD3. Per the germline V gene, CDR1 is GEAIGNYY and CDR2 is EKD. The CDR3 loop spans 19 amino acids. In DNA form, the CDR3 reads TGTGCCTGTGACAACGTACTGGGGGATACCGCCTGGGATACCCGACAGATGTTTTTC. The encoded protein is CACDNVLGDTAWDTRQMFF.

To note about this clone: The translation of this DNA and the TCRdb protein of a much larger clone differ at residue 13, probably owing to a read error; the protein shown here is translated from the DNA. This chain uses TRDV2 with TRDJ2; 9 bases agree with TRDD3. The CDR3 length is 18 residues. CDR1 is GEAIGNYY and CDR2 is EKD in the germline V gene. The CDR3 sequence: CACDTLLGGYSLAAQLFF. The CDR3 coding sequence is TGTGCCTGTGACACCTTACTGGGGGGATACTCTTTGGCAGCACAACTCTTCTTT.

V is TRDV2 and J is TRDJ3; TRDD3 agrees at 13 bases. CDR1 and CDR2 from the germline V gene are GEAIGNYY and EKD. V was clipped by 3 bases and J by 0 bases; unmatched bases: 4. CDR3 size: 19 residues. The CDR3 is CACDPTGGYGSWDTRQMFF. The CDR3 DNA reads as TGTGCCTGTGACCCTACTGGGGGATACGGCTCCTGGGACACCCGACAGATGTTTTTC.

The table lists this clone with a few counts. A far larger clone differs by one base, so this is likely a read error. The sample carries other DNA sequences with the same CDR3. This rearrangement joins TRDV2 to TRDJ3; TRDD3 matches at 11 bases. The trim removed 4 bases at V and 5 bases at J, leaving 12 bases unmatched. Per the germline V gene, CDR1 is GEAIGNYY and CDR2 is EKD. The CDR3 is made up of 19 amino acids. The CDR3 region is CACDMVLGDISRDTRQMFF. CDR3 sequence (DNA): TGTGCCTGTGATATGGTACTGGGGGATATTTCCCGGGACACCCGACAGATGTTTTTC.

By sample share, this clone is medium-sized. Being one base from a much bigger clone, this may be a read error. V is TRDV2 and J is TRDJ3; 7 bases are a match to TRDD3. The CDR3 spans 19 residues. The germline CDR1 and CDR2 sequences are GEAIGNYY and EKD. CDR3 in amino acids: CARDTVLGPSSWDTRQMFF. In nucleotides, the CDR3 is TGTGCCCGTGACACGGTACTGGGGCCCAGCTCCTGGGACACCCGACAGATGTTTTTC.